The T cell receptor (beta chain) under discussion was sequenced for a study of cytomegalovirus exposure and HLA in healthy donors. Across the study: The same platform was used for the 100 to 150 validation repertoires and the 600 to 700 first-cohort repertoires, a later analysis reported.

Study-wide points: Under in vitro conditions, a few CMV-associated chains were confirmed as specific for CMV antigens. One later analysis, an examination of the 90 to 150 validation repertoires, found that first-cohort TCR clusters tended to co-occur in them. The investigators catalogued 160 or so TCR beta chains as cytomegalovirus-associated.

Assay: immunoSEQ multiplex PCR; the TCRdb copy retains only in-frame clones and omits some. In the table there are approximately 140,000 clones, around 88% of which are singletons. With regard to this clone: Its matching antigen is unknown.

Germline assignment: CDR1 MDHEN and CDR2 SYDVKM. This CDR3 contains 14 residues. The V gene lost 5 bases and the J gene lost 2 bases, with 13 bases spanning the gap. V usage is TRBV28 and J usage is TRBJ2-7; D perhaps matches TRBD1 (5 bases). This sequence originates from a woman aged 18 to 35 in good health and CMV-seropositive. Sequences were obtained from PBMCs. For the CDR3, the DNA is TGTGCCAGCAGTGCCCCAGGGATCCCCTACGAGCAGTACTTC. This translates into CASSAPGIPYEQYF.